The T cell receptor (beta chain) under discussion was sequenced for a study of blood T cell repertoires in COVID-19. The wider study: Sources were T cells, B-cell-depleted T cells, or PBMCs; the material itself was cDNA or gDNA.

Germline V gene data show CDR1 as SGHTA and CDR2 as FQGNSA. This CDR3 is 14 amino acids long. J was trimmed by 3 bases and V by 1 base; bases with no gene match: 0. The protocol was immunoSEQ multiplex PCR, while the TCRdb copy is restricted to in-frame clones and leaves out a portion. The data show roughly 37,000 clones, 70% to 90% seen once. The chain recombines TRBV7-2 with TRBJ2-5; 9 bases are a match to TRBD2. The sequence derives from a human donor in a cohort sampled during active COVID-19. Source material: peripheral blood. The CDR3 spells CASSLVAGEETQYF. The CDR3 coding sequence is TGTGCCAGCAGCTTAGTAGCGGGGGAAGAGACCCAGTACTTC.